The rows below give T cell receptor beta chains drawn from one sample of a study of T-cell reconstitution after alpha-beta-depleted transplantation in children. TCRdb reprocessed the PCR reads via MiXCR and lists one record per CDR3 protein. The table lists around 230,000 distinct CDR3 sequences, around a sixth of them singletons. The sample consisted of PBMCs, mostly from graft donor cells, taken 360 days after TCRalphabeta/CD19-depleted stem cell transplant. These receptors originate from a male patient aged 2-15 years who had a stem cell transplant for acute lymphoblastic leukemia, so the T cells may come from the graft donor. CDR3s include the opening cysteine and the closing phenylalanine or tryptophan. The D gene is left open where the match is weak. Expanded clones get a size class; other rows say once, few or many, or leave the size out.

j_call | d_call | clone_size | v_call | cdr3_nt | cdr3_aa
TRBJ2-1 | - | - | TRBV7-2 | TGTGCCAGCAGCTTAGTGGGGACTCACTATGAGCAGTTCTTC | CASSLVGTHYEQFF
TRBJ2-1 | - | few | TRBV20-1 | TGCAGTGCTCAAGGGGTCCTAGCCTCCCATGAGCAGTTCTTC | CSAQGVLASHEQFF
TRBJ2-5 | - | - | TRBV10-3 | TGTGCCATCAGTGAGAAACGGGGGCCGGGGGGGACCCAGTACTTC | CAISEKRGPGGTQYF
TRBJ2-5 | TRBD2 | - | TRBV28 | TGTGCCAGCAGTTTACCGGGACTAGCGGAGACCCAGTACTTC | CASSLPGLAETQYF
TRBJ1-3 | - | few | TRBV5-6 | TGTGCCAGCAGCTTGATCCCCCAAGGGTCGGGCGGAAACACCATATATTTT | CASSLIPQGSGGNTIYF
TRBJ2-1 | - | few | TRBV3-1 | TGTGCCAGCAGCCCCCCTCCGCGGACCGGACTAACCAATGAGCAGTTCTTC | CASSPPPRTGLTNEQFF
TRBJ2-1 | TRBD2 | many | TRBV5-1 | TGCGCCAGCAGCTTCAGTGCGGGGGGCCCCGACAATGAGCAGTTCTTC | CASSFSAGGPDNEQFF
TRBJ2-1 | - | - | TRBV3-1 | TGTGCCAGCAGCAAGGACCCTTACAATGAGCAGTTCTTC | CASSKDPYNEQFF
TRBJ2-2 | - | many | TRBV5-1 | TGCGCCAGCAGCCGGGGCACCGGGGAGCTGTTTTTT | CASSRGTGELFF
TRBJ2-7 | TRBD2 | few | TRBV27 | TGTGCCAGCAGTGGAGCGGGAGGGAGCTCCTACGAGCAGTACTTC | CASSGAGGSSYEQYF
TRBJ2-2 | TRBD1 | many | TRBV10-3 | TGTGCCATCAGTGAGTTGGGACAGGGAATCCAACGCACCGGGGAGCTGTTTTTT | CAISELGQGIQRTGELFF
TRBJ2-3 | - | - | TRBV27 | TGTGCCAGCAGTTCCCAGCGGCCAGATACGCAGTATTTT | CASSSQRPDTQYF
TRBJ2-7 | TRBD1 | few | TRBV7-2 | TGTGCCAGCAGAAACTCCGGGACAGGGGTCTACGAGCAGTACTTC | CASRNSGTGVYEQYF
TRBJ2-5 | TRBD1 | many | TRBV4-1 | TGCGCCAGCAGCCAAGGTCCGGGACAGGGGGGGGAGACCCAGTACTTC | CASSQGPGQGGETQYF
TRBJ1-1 | - | few | TRBV5-5 | TGTGCCAGCAGCTTGTTTGACGTCGGGAACACTGAAGCTTTCTTT | CASSLFDVGNTEAFF